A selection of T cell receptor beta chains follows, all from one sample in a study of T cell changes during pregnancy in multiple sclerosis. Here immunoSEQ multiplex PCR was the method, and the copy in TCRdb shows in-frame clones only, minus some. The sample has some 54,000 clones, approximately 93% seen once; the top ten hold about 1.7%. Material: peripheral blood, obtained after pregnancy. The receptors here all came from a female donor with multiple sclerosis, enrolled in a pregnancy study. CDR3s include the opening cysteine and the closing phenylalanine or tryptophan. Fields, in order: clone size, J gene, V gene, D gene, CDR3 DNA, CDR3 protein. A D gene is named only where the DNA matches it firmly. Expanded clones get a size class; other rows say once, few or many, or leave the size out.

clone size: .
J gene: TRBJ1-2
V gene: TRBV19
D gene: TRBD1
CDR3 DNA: TGTGCCACCCACTCGGACAGGCTCTATGGCTACACCTTC
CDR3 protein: CATHSDRLYGYTF

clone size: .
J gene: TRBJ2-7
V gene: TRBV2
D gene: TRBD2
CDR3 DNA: TGTGCCAGCAGGGCGGGACTAGCGGGATCCCAGCAGTACTTC
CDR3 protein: CASRAGLAGSQQYF

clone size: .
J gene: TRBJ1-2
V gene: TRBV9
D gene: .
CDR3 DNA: TGTGCCAGCAGCGTAGGAGGCCGGGAAGGCTATGGCTACACCTTC
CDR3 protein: CASSVGGREGYGYTF

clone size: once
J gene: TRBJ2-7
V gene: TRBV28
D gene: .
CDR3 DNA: TGTGCCAGCAGCCTAAGGGACTCCTTCTCCTACGAGCAGTACTTC
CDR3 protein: CASSLRDSFSYEQYF

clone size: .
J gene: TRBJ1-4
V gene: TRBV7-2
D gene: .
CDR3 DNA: TGTGCCAGCAGCCTCGATCGACAGGAAACTGAAAAACTGTTTTTT
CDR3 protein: CASSLDRQETEKLFF

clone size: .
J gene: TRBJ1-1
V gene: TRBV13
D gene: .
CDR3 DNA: TGTGCCAGCAGCCCCCCCCTCCGTAGTGAAGCTTTCTTT
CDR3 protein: CASSPPLRSEAFF

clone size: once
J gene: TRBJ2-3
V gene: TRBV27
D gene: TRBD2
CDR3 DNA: TGTGCCAGCAGGGGGGGACTAGCGGGAGGCCGGACAGATACGCAGTATTTT
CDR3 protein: CASRGGLAGGRTDTQYF

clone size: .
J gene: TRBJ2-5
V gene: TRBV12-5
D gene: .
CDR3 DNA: TGTGCTAGTGGTTTGTATTGGGGCCAGGGGGAGACCCAGTACTTC
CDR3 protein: CASGLYWGQGETQYF

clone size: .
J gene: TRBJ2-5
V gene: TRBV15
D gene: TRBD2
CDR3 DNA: TGTGCCACCAGGGGGCCTAGCGGGAAGGAGACCCAGTACTTC
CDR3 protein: CATRGPSGKETQYF

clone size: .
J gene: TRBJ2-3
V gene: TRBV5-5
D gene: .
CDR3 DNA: TGTGCCAGCAGCTTGGTAGCAATCGGTGATACGCAGTATTTT
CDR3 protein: CASSLVAIGDTQYF

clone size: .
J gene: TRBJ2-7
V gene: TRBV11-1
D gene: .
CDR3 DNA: TGTGCCAGCAGCGCGGGACAGTACGAGCAGTACTTC
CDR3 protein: CASSAGQYEQYF

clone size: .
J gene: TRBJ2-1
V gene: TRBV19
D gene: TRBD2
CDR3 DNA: TGTGCCAGTAGTATAGATTCCGGGAGGGCCGTGGATGAGCAGTTCTTC
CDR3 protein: CASSIDSGRAVDEQFF

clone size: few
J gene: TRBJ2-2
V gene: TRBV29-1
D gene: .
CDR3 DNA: TGCAGCGTCCGGGTCGTCGCGAACACCGGGGAGCTGTTTTTT
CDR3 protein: CSVRVVANTGELFF

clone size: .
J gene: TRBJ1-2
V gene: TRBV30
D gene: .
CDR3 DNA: TGTGCCTGGAGGGGAGGGGATGGCTACACCTTC
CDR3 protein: CAWRGGDGYTF

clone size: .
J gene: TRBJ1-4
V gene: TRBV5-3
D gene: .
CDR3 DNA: TGTGCCAGAAGCTTGATCCTAATTCCAACTAATGAAAAACTGTTTTTT
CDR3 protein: CARSLILIPTNEKLFF

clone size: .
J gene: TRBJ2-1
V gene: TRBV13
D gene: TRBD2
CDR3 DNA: TGTGCCAGCAGCCGGACTAGCGGGAGGGGAAGTGAGCAGTTCTTC
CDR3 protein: CASSRTSGRGSEQFF

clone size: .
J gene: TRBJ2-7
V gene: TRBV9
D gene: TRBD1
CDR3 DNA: TGTGCCAGCAGCCCAGAGGGGGCTCGTGAGCAGTACTTC
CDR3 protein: CASSPEGAREQYF

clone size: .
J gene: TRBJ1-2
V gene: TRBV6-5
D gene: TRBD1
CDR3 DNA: TGTGCCAGCAGGACGGACAGGGGAGAGGGCTACACCTTC
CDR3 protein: CASRTDRGEGYTF

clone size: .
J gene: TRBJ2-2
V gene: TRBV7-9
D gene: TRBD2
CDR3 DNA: TGTGCCAGCAGCCTCGGACTAGCGGGAGGATATTACACCGGGGAGCTGTTTTTT
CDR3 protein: CASSLGLAGGYYTGELFF

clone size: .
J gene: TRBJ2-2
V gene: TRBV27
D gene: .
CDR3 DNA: TGTGCCAGCAGTTTTGTACGGGGACTCGCGGCCGCCGGGGAGCTGTTTTTT
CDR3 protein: CASSFVRGLAAAGELFF

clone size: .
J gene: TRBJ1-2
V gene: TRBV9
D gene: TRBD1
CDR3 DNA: TGTGCCAGCAGCGTAGCCGGGAGGACAGGGGACGAGAAGAACTACTATGGCTACACCTTC
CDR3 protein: CASSVAGRTGDEKNYYGYTF

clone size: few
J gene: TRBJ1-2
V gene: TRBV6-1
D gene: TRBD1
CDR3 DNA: TGTGCCAGCAGTGAACGGACAGGGCTGAATGGCTACACCTTC
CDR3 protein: CASSERTGLNGYTF

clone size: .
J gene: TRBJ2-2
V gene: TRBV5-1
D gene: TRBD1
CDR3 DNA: TGCGCCAGCAGCCAGGGACAGGGTGTGAACACCGGGGAGCTGTTTTTT
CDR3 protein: CASSQGQGVNTGELFF

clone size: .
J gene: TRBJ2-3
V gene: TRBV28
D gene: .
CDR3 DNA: TGTGCCAGCAGCCCGGAGTTGCGGATCTTGGCAGATACGCAGTATTTT
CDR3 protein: CASSPELRILADTQYF

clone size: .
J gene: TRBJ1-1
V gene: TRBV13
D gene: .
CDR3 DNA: TGTGCCAGTACCCACAGCGGTTTTTGGTCCCCAAACATGAACACTGAAGCTTTCTTT
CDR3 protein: CASTHSGFWSPNMNTEAFF

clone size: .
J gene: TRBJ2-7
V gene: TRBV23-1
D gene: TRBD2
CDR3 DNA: TGCGCCAGCAGTCACACGAGGAGACTAGCGGGAGATTACGAGCAGTACTTC
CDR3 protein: CASSHTRRLAGDYEQYF

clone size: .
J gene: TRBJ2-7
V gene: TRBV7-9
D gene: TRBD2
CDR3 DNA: TGTGCCAGCAGCGGGGGTCCTTCTAGCGGGATTTACGAGCAGTACTTC
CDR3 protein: CASSGGPSSGIYEQYF

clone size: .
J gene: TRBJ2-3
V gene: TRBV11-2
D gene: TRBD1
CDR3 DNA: TGTGCCAGCAGCAAAGGACAGGGCCAAAAGGGAGATACGCAGTATTTT
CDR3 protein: CASSKGQGQKGDTQYF

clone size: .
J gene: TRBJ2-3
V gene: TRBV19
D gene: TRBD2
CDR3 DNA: TGTGCCAGTAGTATCCTAGCGGGAGAAGGCACAGATACGCAGTATTTT
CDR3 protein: CASSILAGEGTDTQYF

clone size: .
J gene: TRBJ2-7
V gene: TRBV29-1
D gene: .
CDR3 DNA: TGCAGCGTTGAAGAGGGGGGACCCTACGAGCAGTACTTC
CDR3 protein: CSVEEGGPYEQYF

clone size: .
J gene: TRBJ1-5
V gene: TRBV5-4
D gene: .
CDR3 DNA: TGTGCCAGCAGCTTCGGGGGACCATATAGCAATCAGCCCCAGCATTTT
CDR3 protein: CASSFGGPYSNQPQHF

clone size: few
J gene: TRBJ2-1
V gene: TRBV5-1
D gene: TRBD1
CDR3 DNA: TGCGCCAGCAGCTCGGGACAGTCCTCACTCCCTTCAAATGAGCAGTTCTTC
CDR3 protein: CASSSGQSSLPSNEQFF

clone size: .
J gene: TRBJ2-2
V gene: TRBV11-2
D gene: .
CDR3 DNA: TGTGCCAGCACCCGGGTCGCGAACACCGGGGAGCTGTTTTTT
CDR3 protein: CASTRVANTGELFF

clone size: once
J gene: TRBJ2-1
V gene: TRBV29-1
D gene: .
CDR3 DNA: TGCAGCGTCGCTGCTACAGGGAGCTCCTACAATGAGCAGTTCTTC
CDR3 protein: CSVAATGSSYNEQFF

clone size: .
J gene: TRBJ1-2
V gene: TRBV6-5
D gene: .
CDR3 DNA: TGTGCCAGCAGTTATGGGGACACTACTAACTATGGCTACACCTTC
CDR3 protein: CASSYGDTTNYGYTF

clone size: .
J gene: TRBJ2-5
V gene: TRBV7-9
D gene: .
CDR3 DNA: TGTGCCACCGACGCAGGAGCGGAGCGGTACCAAGAGACCCAGTACTTC
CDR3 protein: CATDAGAERYQETQYF

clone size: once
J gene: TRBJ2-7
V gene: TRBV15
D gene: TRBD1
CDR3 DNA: TGTGCCACCAGCATGGACAGGGAGAGGTACGAGCAGTACTTC
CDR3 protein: CATSMDRERYEQYF

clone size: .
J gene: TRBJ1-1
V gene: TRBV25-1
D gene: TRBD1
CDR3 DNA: TGTGCCAGCAGTGAAAGCCCCCCCCAGGGGGCTAACACTGAAGCTTTCTTT
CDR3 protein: CASSESPPQGANTEAFF

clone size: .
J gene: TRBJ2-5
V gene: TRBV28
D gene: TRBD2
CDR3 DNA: TGTGCCAGCAGTTCCGACCCTAGCGGGAGTGTCCAAGAGACCCAGTACTTC
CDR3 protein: CASSSDPSGSVQETQYF

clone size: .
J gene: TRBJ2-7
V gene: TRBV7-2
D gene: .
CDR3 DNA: TGTGCCAGCAGCTTACAGGGAGGTGGCTACGAGCAGTACTTC
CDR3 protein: CASSLQGGGYEQYF

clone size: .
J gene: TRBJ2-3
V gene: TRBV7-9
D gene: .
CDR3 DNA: TGTGCCAGCAGCCAAACCCGGGACATCACAGATACGCAGTATTTT
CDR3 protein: CASSQTRDITDTQYF

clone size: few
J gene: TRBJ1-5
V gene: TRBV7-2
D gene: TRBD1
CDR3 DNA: TGTGCCAGCAGTCCCCGACAGGGGCGTTCCGATCAGCCCCAGCATTTT
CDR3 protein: CASSPRQGRSDQPQHF

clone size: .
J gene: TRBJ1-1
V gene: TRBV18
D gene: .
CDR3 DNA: TGTGCCAGCTCACCACAGGGGGTCGAAGCTTTCTTT
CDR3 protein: CASSPQGVEAFF

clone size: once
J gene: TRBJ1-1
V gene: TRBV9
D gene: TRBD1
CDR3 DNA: TGTGCCAGCAGCGCCGGGACAGGGGGCCGGACTGAAGCTTTCTTT
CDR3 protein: CASSAGTGGRTEAFF

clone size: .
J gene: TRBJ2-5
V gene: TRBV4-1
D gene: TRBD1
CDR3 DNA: TGCGCCAGCAGCCAAGAGGACAGGGCCCAAGAGACCCAGTACTTC
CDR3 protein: CASSQEDRAQETQYF

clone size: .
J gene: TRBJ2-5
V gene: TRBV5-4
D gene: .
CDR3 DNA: TGTGCCAGCAGCGTTAGTTTGACCGGACAGTTAACGACGGAGACCCAGTACTTC
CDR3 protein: CASSVSLTGQLTTETQYF

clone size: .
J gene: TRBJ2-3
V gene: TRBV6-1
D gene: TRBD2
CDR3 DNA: TGTGCCAGCAGTGAACTAGCGGGATACACAGATACGCAGTATTTT
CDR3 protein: CASSELAGYTDTQYF

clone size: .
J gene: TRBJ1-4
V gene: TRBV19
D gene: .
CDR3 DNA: TGTGCCAGTACTTCCCACGGTGAAAAACTGTTTTTT
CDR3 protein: CASTSHGEKLFF

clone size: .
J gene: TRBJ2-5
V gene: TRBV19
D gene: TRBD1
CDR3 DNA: TGTGCCAGTAGCGCCGGGACAGGGGGCGGGGAGACCCAGTACTTC
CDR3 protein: CASSAGTGGGETQYF

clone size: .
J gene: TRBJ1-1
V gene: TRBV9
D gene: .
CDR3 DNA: TGTGCCAGCAGCGTAGGAAAGGCAGGGGCGAACACTGAAGCTTTCTTT
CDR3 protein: CASSVGKAGANTEAFF

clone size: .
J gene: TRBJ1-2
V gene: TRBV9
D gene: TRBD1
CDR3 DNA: TGTGCCAGCAGCCCCAGGGGGCGCAGGGATGGCTACACCTTC
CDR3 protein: CASSPRGRRDGYTF

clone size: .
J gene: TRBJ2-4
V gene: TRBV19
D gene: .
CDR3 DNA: TGTGCCAGTAGTATAGGAGAATCAAACATTCAGTACTTC
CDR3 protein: CASSIGESNIQYF

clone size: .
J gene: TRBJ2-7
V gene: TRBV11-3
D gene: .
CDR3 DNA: TGTGCCAGCAGCTTACCAACTAGGAGCTCCTACGAGCAGTACTTC
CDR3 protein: CASSLPTRSSYEQYF

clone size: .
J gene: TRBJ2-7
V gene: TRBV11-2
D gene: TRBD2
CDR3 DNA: TGTGCCAGCAGCTTAGCGGGGGGGACGCCCTACGAGCAGTACTTC
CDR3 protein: CASSLAGGTPYEQYF

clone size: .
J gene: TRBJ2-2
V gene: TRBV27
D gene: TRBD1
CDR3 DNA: TGTGCCAGCAGTTTATCGGTCGGGCAGGGGGCCGGGGAGCTGTTTTTT
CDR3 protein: CASSLSVGQGAGELFF